These 13 T cell receptor beta chains were sequenced from one sample in a study of T cells in Graves' hyperthyroidism and ophthalmopathy. Using RNA transcripts as the source, TCR beta CDR3 regions were amplified. The TCR CDR3 was amplified in a first-round RT-PCR using the HTBI primer set. MiXCR, run by TCRdb on the multiplex PCR reads, gives a single entry per CDR3 protein. The repertoire holds 530,000 or so distinct CDR3 sequences, with 17% as singletons. Sequenced sample: blood. The receptors were sampled from a woman between 18 and 29 years old with Graves' ophthalmopathy.

This clonotype was seen only a few times. The J gene is TRBJ1-1, the V gene TRBV4-1; TRBD1 matches at 11 bases. V shed 3 bases and J 6 bases; nucleotides not matched to a gene: 0. The CDR3 is 13 amino acids. The V gene's germline CDR1 is MGHRA and CDR2 YSYEKL. This chain's CDR3 is CASSQGQGAEAFF. The DNA for the CDR3 is TGCGCCAGCAGCCAGGGACAGGGGGCTGAAGCTTTCTTT.

On this clonotype itself: One base away lies a much larger clone, so this may be a sequencing read error. Here the CDR3 omits its conserved ending phenylalanine or tryptophan, so a read error is the likely source. This sequence joins TRBV19 and TRBJ1-1, with D unresolved. V dropped 5 bases and J dropped 3 bases, with 22 bases sitting between them. Germline V gene data show CDR1 as LNHDA and CDR2 as SQIVND (reference sequence). The CDR3 consists of 17 residues. For the CDR3, the DNA is TGTGCCAGTAGTCCCGTGAGCGGCTCCACATGGCACACTGAAGCTTTCGTT. This sequence encodes CASSPVSGSTWHTEAFV.

The CDR3 DNA follows: TGCGCCAGCAGGGGCGGGGGACTAGGGGGTGGCTACACCTTC. Translation: CASRGGGLGGGYTF. The chain recombines TRBV10-2 with TRBJ1-2; TRBD1 is a possible D gene (6 bases). The CDR3 sequence is 14 residues long. The germline V gene encodes CDR1 WSHSY and CDR2 SAAADI. Trimming took 6 bases from V and 7 from J, leaving 18 bases between them.

As regards this clonotype: Sequence at one end of the junction differs from germline and may be a read error. This chain's CDR3 is CASSLGWEVGQPQHF. The CDR3 nucleotides are TGTGCCAGCAGCTTAGGGTGGGAGGTGGGTCAGCCCCAGCATTTT. This sequence joins TRBV5-1 and TRBJ1-5, with D unclear. This CDR3 is built from 15 residues. Germline V CDR1 and CDR2: SGHRS, YFSETQ.

In this sample, this clonotype turned up many times. The V call is TRBV20-1, the J call TRBJ1-5; weak D call: TRBD1 (5 bases). Germline V gene sequence: CDR1 DFQATT, CDR2 SNEGSKA (reference sequence). The CDR3 has 15 residues. Deletions cut 0 bases from V and 4 bases from J, with 13 bases between. The CDR3 nucleotides read TGCAGTGCTAGAGATGGGGCCAGGGCGAATCAGCCCCAGCATTTT. This translates into CSARDGARANQPQHF.

The sample holds many counts of this clonotype. CDR3 amino acids: CASSLFAGGFAEAFF. The CDR3 nucleotides read TGTGCCAGCAGTTTATTTGCAGGGGGCTTCGCTGAAGCTTTCTTT. The J gene is TRBJ1-1, the V gene TRBV27, with 8 nucleotides matching TRBD1. Germline V lookup: CDR1 MNHEY, CDR2 SMNVEV (reference sequence). This CDR3 is built from 15 residues. The trim removed 1 base at V and 6 bases at J, leaving 7 bases unmatched.

The V call is TRBV6-1, the J call TRBJ1-5, with 9 nucleotides matching TRBD1. V lost 8 bases and J lost 1; bases outside the gene matches: 9. The CDR3 runs 16 residues. Germline-derived CDR1 and CDR2 are MNHNS and SASEGT. DNA of the CDR3: TGTGCCAGCCGCACCGGGGACAGGGTAAGCAATCAGCCCCAGCATTTT. Translating gives CASRTGDRVSNQPQHF.

A word on this clonotype: A much larger clonotype is one base distant, so this may be a read error. The CDR3 loop is CASSSRDRAGTRELFF. The DNA for the CDR3 is TGTGCCAGCAGTTCCCGGGACAGGGCAGGGACCAGGGAGCTGTTTTTT. This rearrangement joins TRBV27 to TRBJ2-2, with 9 bases identical to TRBD1. V lost 4 bases and J lost 9; bases outside the gene matches: 12. Germline assignment: CDR1 MNHEY and CDR2 SMNVEV (reference sequence). The CDR3 extends over 16 amino acids.

This clonotype appeared many times. The rearrangement joins TRBV3-1 to TRBJ2-1, with D possibly being TRBD1 (5 bases). Germline V lookup: CDR1 LGHDT, CDR2 YNNKEL (reference sequence). Between the trimmed V and J ends, which lost 1 base and 6 bases, there was a span of 7 bases. CDR3 length: 13 amino acids. CDR3 loop: CASSQGRGNEQFF. DNA of the CDR3: TGTGCCAGCAGCCAAGGAAGGGGCAATGAGCAGTTCTTC.

This clonotype has at least ten counts. CDR3: CASSLDHYNEQFF. As DNA, the CDR3 is TGTGCCAGCAGTCTGGACCACTACAATGAGCAGTTCTTC. The rearrangement uses TRBV27 and TRBJ2-1, with D hard to call. The CDR3 consists of 13 residues. Germline lookup yields CDR1 MNHEY and CDR2 SMNVEV (reference sequence). The V end lost 5 bases, the J end lost 3 bases, and 8 bases lay between the germline ends.

This clonotype has a handful of counts. This chain links TRBV28 with TRBJ2-1; 8 bases map to TRBD1. Germline V gene lookup returns CDR1 MDHEN and CDR2 SYDVKM. The CDR3 runs 14 residues. V lost 4 bases and J lost 3; bases outside the gene matches: 2. CDR3 sequence (DNA): TGTGCCAGCAGTTCGGGACAGGACTACAATGAGCAGTTCTTC. Its translation: CASSSGQDYNEQFF.

This clonotype appeared many times. The chain combines TRBV7-2 with TRBJ1-2, with D maybe TRBD1 (6 bases). The CDR3 length is 15 residues. Germline lookup yields CDR1 SGHTA and CDR2 FQGNSA. Trimming stripped 1 base from V and 4 bases from J, with 13 bases between. CDR3 sequence reads: CASSLGPGGGYGYTF. CDR3 DNA sequence: TGTGCCAGCAGCTTAGGACCCGGAGGGGGCTATGGCTACACCTTC.

This clonotype was detected ten times or more. The chain links TRBV2 to TRBJ2-7; tentatively, D is TRBD1 (5 bases). CDR1 and CDR2 (germline): SNHLY, FYNNEI. The length of the CDR3 is 14 residues. Deletions cut 6 bases from V and 5 bases from J, with 17 bases between. The CDR3 region is CASRPARARDEQYF. CDR3 in DNA: TGTGCCAGCAGGCCAGCCAGGGCCAGGGACGAGCAGTACTTC.